This entry describes one TCR beta chain. This clone was found once. Its antigen is unknown. Base qualities are not provided; no much larger clone lies one nucleotide away. The donors were healthy, HIV-negative adults who had no recently reported acute infections or vaccinations. Every donor was a Caucasian adult residing in Nashville, Tennessee, USA. For unsorted samples, some 90 million PBMCs were counted, and genomic DNA was extracted using the QIAamp DNA Blood Mini kit. Blood was obtained by leukapheresis, after which PBMCs were separated by Ficoll-Histopaque density gradient centrifugation and cryopreserved in liquid nitrogen vapor phase. The sample is drawn from a study of shared clonotypes between healthy human individuals (dated by TCRdb to the early 2020s). Describing the broader study: The cohort included a few men and two women between 18 and 49 years of age. Blood TCR repertoires of about 5 healthy adults were deeply sequenced to estimate repertoire size and the extent of clonotype sharing between individuals. Different laboratories and diverse techniques were used to prepare libraries and sequence TCR repertoires, to increase sequencing depth and limit assay-specific biases. Each donor's leukapheresis produced roughly between roughly 0.9 and 9 billion PBMCs. What the authors observed across the whole study: The genetic and exposure-history diversity represented was limited by the small number of donors. Pairwise subsampling led to the expectation that sequencing depth would affect the degree of clonotype sharing among donors. Only blood was sampled, and tissue TCR repertoires likely differ from those in blood.

Trimming at the junction amounts to 2 bases on V and 6 bases on J, and the germline ends lie 17 bases apart. The CDR3 measures 16 amino acids from cysteine to phenylalanine. Only the CDR3 DNA is retained, 48 bases long and in frame from the first base. In the germline V gene (reference sequence), CDR1 corresponds to MNHNY and CDR2 to SVGAGI. Using the deep immunoSEQ assay, multiplex PCR amplified TCR CDR3 regions from genomic DNA. Extracted genomic DNA from each cell subset was distributed evenly across all wells of several immunoSEQ 96-well plates, and each plate was treated as a replicate. Each replicate PCR for unsorted PBMC received 300 to 350 ng genomic DNA, equal to 30,000 to 35,000 T cell genomes. Ten immunoSEQ deep assay plates were used to sequence unsorted PBMC genomic DNA. Purified libraries were quantified with a Qubit 3.0 fluorometer, sized on a Bioanalyzer 2100, and re-quantified with the KAPA Library Quantification kit. Every immunoSEQ 96-well plate was sequenced on a separate single-read 150-cycle Illumina NextSeq 550 flow cell. The study's own analysis went as follows. Because only junctional sequences without quality scores were contained in the immunoSEQ output, filtering matching that applied to full-length reads could not be performed. Sequences were annotated with PyIR, a Python wrapper for IgBLAST v1.9, and V/J genes and CDR3 were assigned using IMGT germline references. Any read was removed if the V/J assignment was weak (E-value above 1e-6), the CDR3 was missing, or the read contained stop codons, out-of-frame junctions, or ambiguous translated residues. V3J clonotypes were defined as sequences sharing the same inferred V gene, J gene, and CDR3 amino acid sequence. Percentage overlap between repertoires was calculated by dividing the number of shared unique clonotypes by the size of the smaller repertoire. Repertoire richness was assessed with RTK rarefaction, the Chao1 estimator, and Recon v2.1 estimates of unobserved clonotypes. TCRdb obtained this table from immuneACCESS and retained in-frame rearrangements with V and J assigned. These tables miss some clones; where compared with another copy, unresolved V genes account for less than half of the shortfall, and the remainder is unexplained. That table supplies the V and J calls and clone size; D and trimming were determined from the DNA. Here the sample has 450,000 to 650,000 clones; roughly 79% occur a single time. The top ten clones comprise about 12% of the sample.

The chain joins TRBV6-6 to TRBJ2-1, with the D gene not confidently named. Material for sequencing was PBMCs. The TCR sequence derives from a woman between 40 and 50 years old in good health. Some clones in this sample may be carry-over from other donors' samples. CDR3 region: CASSYAQTTYGNEQFF. The sequenced DNA is TGTGCCAGCAGTTACGCCCAGACCACATATGGCAATGAGCAGTTCTTC.